Listed below are T cell receptor beta chains from one sample, sequenced in a study of Tregs in tolerant kidney transplant recipients. The assay was immunoSEQ multiplex PCR, and TCRdb's table has in-frame clones only and misses some. Among about 83,000 clones, roughly 98% were seen once, and the ten largest hold about 0.61%. Material: CD4+ T cells from blood, obtained before the transplant. Receptors were obtained from a human donor who received a combined kidney and bone marrow transplant. Each CDR3 is given with its conserved first and last residue. The order of the fields is D gene, J gene, clone size, V gene, CDR3 protein, CDR3 DNA. A D gene is named only where the DNA matches it firmly. Size tells how often a clone was seen (once, few, many) or the class of an expanded clone, and some rows leave it out.

>TRBD1|TRBJ2-7|NA|TRBV28
CASSLVGQGASVEQYF
TGTGCCAGCAGTTTGGTAGGACAGGGGGCATCGGTCGAGCAGTACTTC
>TRBD2|TRBJ2-3|NA|TRBV7-2
CASSLVSSLAGGSTDTQYF
TGTGCCAGCAGCTTAGTAAGCAGCCTAGCGGGGGGCAGCACAGATACGCAGTATTTT
>TRBD1|TRBJ2-1|NA|TRBV4-2
CASSQDMGQGSPRSYNEQFF
TGTGCCAGCAGCCAAGATATGGGACAGGGGTCACCTCGCTCCTACAATGAGCAGTTCTTC
>TRBD1|TRBJ1-5|NA|TRBV4-3
CASSRDSNQPQHF
TGCGCCAGCAGCCGGGACAGTAATCAGCCCCAGCATTTT
>NA|TRBJ2-7|NA|TRBV5-1
CASSRALDYEQYF
TGCGCCAGCAGCAGAGCGCTAGACTACGAGCAGTACTTC
>NA|TRBJ2-2|NA|TRBV2
CASRQNLGGAAGELFF
TGTGCCAGCAGGCAAAACCTTGGCGGGGCCGCCGGGGAGCTGTTTTTT
>NA|TRBJ1-5|NA|TRBV4-1
CASSQTMGGQPQHF
TGCGCCAGCAGCCAAACTATGGGGGGTCAGCCCCAGCATTTT
>NA|TRBJ2-7|NA|TRBV5-6
CASSAAIEQYF
TGTGCCAGCAGCGCGGCCATCGAGCAGTACTTC
>NA|TRBJ2-5|NA|TRBV4-3
CASSQALAQETQYF
TGCGCCAGCAGCCAAGCGCTAGCTCAAGAGACCCAGTACTTC
>NA|TRBJ2-5|NA|TRBV19
CASSIVALQETQYF
TGTGCCAGTAGTATAGTGGCCCTCCAAGAGACCCAGTACTTC
>NA|TRBJ2-2|NA|TRBV5-1
CASRRERAGELFF
TGCGCCAGCAGGAGAGAGCGGGCCGGGGAGCTGTTTTTT
>TRBD1|TRBJ1-3|NA|TRBV5-1
CASSLGGQRGDTIYF
TGCGCCAGCAGCTTGGGGGGACAGAGAGGGGACACCATATATTTT
>TRBD1|TRBJ2-7|NA|TRBV7-7
CASSLGQGGEQYF
TGTGCCAGCAGCTTAGGACAGGGGGGCGAGCAGTACTTC
>NA|TRBJ2-7|NA|TRBV5-6
CASSLDRAYEQYF
TGTGCCAGCAGCTTGGACAGGGCCTACGAGCAGTACTTC
>TRBD2|TRBJ2-3|once|TRBV10-3
CAIRPSGGALGDTQYF
TGTGCCATCCGTCCTAGCGGGGGGGCGCTCGGAGATACGCAGTATTTT
>TRBD2|TRBJ2-5|NA|TRBV18
CASSPPSGRTGGTQYF
TGTGCCAGCTCACCACCAAGCGGGAGAACCGGGGGGACCCAGTACTTC
>TRBD1|TRBJ1-3|NA|TRBV6-6
CASSYTGAGNTIYF
TGTGCCAGCAGTTATACAGGGGCTGGAAACACCATATATTTT
>TRBD2|TRBJ2-5|NA|TRBV7-3
CASSLSPGGSQETQYF
TGTGCCAGCAGCTTATCCCCGGGGGGGTCCCAAGAGACCCAGTACTTC
>NA|TRBJ1-4|NA|TRBV25-1
CASSEYGGISEKLFF
TGTGCCAGCAGTGAATATGGAGGGATTAGTGAAAAACTGTTTTTT
>NA|TRBJ2-1|NA|TRBV7-3
CASSIQGDEQFF
TGTGCCAGCAGCATACAGGGTGATGAGCAGTTCTTC
>NA|TRBJ1-2|NA|TRBV28
CASSLRGYGYTF
TGTGCCAGCAGTTTGCGGGGGTATGGCTACACCTTC
>TRBD2|TRBJ2-7|NA|TRBV9
CASSPAGVAREQYF
TGTGCCAGCAGCCCCGCGGGGGTAGCTCGTGAGCAGTACTTC
>NA|TRBJ1-1|NA|TRBV25-1
CASSEFSFSGRGTEAFF
TGTGCCAGCAGTGAATTTTCGTTTTCAGGGAGGGGGACTGAAGCTTTCTTT
>NA|TRBJ2-3|NA|TRBV5-6
CASSLGLRTDTQYF
TGTGCCAGCAGCTTGGGCCTCCGGACAGATACGCAGTATTTT
>NA|TRBJ2-7|NA|TRBV15
CATSPERAEVSYEQYF
TGTGCCACCAGCCCCGAGCGAGCGGAGGTCTCCTACGAGCAGTACTTC
>NA|TRBJ2-1|NA|TRBV5-1
CASSLELVSYNEQFF
TGCGCCAGCAGCTTGGAACTGGTCTCCTACAATGAGCAGTTCTTC